The sequence of this T cell receptor (beta chain) was determined in a study of blood T cell repertoires in COVID-19. The assay was immunoSEQ multiplex PCR, and TCRdb's table has in-frame clones only and misses some. The table shows roughly 18,000 clones, with roughly 93% occurring only once. The ends were cut back, 6 bases at V and 7 bases at J, with 19 bases in the middle. This CDR3 comprises 14 residues. Germline CDR1 reads MDHEN; CDR2 reads SYDVKM. The sequenced material came from peripheral blood. This receptor was obtained from a human donor in a cohort sampled during active COVID-19. This chain links TRBV28 with TRBJ2-7, with a weak D call TRBD1 (5 bases). The DNA of the CDR3 is TGTGCCAGCAGCTCCTCCCTAAGGGGCGGAGAGCAGTACTTC. It encodes CASSSSLRGGEQYF.